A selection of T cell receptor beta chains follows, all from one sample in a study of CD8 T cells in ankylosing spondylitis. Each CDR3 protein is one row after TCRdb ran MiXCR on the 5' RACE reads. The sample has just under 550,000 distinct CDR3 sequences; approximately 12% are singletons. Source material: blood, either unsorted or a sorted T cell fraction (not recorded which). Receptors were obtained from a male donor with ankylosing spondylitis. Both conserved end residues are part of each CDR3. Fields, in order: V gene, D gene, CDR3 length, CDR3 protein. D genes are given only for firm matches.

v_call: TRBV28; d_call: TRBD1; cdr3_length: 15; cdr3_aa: CASTLPGQGQETQYF
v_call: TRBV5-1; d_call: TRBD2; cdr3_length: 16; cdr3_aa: CASSLDRAGDGETQYF
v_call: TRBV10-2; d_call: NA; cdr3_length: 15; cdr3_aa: CAISPGFPSTDTQYF
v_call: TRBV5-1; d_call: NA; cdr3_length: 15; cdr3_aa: CASSWGRSLQETQYF
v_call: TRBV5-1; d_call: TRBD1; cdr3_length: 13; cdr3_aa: CASSPTGIGEQFF
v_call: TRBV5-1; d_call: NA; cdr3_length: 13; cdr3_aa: CASGLAGLSEQYF
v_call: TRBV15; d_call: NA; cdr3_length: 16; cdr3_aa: CATSRRPGVTVQPQHF
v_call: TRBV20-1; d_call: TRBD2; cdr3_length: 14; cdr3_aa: CSAPRREGAGELFF
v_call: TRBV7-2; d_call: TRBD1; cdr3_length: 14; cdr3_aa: CASSRDRGIGELFF
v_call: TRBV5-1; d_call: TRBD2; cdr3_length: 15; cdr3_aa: CASSPSLSGRNEQFF
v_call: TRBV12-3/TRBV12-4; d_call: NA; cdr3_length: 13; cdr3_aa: CASTRGPNQPQHF
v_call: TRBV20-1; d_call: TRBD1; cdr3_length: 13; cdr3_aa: CSASQGAVDEQYF
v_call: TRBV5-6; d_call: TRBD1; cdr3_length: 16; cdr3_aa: CASSVRPDREGCEQFF
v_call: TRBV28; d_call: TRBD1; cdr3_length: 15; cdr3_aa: CASSFGQGVNTEAFF
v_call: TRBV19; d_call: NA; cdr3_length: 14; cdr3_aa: CASTLMSGGTEAFF
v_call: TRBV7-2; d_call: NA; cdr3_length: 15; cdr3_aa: CASSSQRGSSYEQYF
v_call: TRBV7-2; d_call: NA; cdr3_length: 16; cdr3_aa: CASNRLGRSSYNEQFF
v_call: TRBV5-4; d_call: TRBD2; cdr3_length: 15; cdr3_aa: CASSLASGSFDTQYF
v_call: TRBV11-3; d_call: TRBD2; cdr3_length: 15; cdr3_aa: CASSPGLSFQETQYF
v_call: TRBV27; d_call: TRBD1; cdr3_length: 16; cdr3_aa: CASSRRDRGSYNEQFF
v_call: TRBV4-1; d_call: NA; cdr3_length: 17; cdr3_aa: CASSQEGNGRSQETQYF
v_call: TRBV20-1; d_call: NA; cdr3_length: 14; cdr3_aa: CSAYQGRVNTEAFF
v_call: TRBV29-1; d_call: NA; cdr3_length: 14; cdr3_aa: CSVETQGSYTEAFF